This T cell receptor (beta chain) was captured by sequencing in a study of blood T cell repertoires in COVID-19. Study at large: COVID-19 samples, acute and convalescent, were from the United States, Italy and Spain. T cells, B-cell-depleted T cells, or PBMCs supplied cDNA or gDNA.

Source study methods: Amplification from reference gene primers served as the basis for estimated nucleated cell counts. Repertoires were generated with immunoSEQ multiplex PCR, while TCRdb's copy carries only in-frame clones and drops some. V, J and clone size are taken as reported in that table, and D and trimming were inferred from the DNA itself. The table records approximately 76,000 clones, around four fifths of them present only once. Germline V gene data show CDR1 as SGHDT and CDR2 as YYEEEE. After removal of 1 base from V and 4 bases from J, the junction contained 7 bases not matched to a gene. This CDR3 spans 16 amino acids.

The clonotype comes from an elderly man with active or convalescent COVID-19. The sequencing input was peripheral blood. V is TRBV5-6 and J is TRBJ2-1; 8 bases align to TRBD2. The CDR3 sequence is CASSLISGGRYNEQFF. CDR3 in DNA: TGTGCCAGCAGCTTGATCAGCGGGGGCCGTTACAATGAGCAGTTCTTC.